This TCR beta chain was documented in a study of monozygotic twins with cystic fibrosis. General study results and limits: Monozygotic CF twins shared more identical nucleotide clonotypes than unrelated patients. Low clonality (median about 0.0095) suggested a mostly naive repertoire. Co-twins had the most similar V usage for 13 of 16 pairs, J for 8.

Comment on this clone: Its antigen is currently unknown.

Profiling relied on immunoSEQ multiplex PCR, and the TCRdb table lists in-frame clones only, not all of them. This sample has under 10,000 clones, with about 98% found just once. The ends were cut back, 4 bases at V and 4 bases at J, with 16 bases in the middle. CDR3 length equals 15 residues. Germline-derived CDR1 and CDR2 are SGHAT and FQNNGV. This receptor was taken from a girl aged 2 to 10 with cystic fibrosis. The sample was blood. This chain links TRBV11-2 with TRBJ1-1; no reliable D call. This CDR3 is CASSSLPGKGTEAFF. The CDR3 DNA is TGTGCCAGCAGCTCCCTACCCGGGAAGGGCACTGAAGCTTTCTTT.